The entry below describes one T cell receptor (beta chain). Its antigen is still unknown. The input lacks base qualities; no much larger clone sits a single base away. The CDR1 and CDR2 encoded by the germline V gene are SGHTA and FQGNSA. The CDR3 runs 14 amino acids, cysteine and phenylalanine included. The entry retains the CDR3 DNA only, 42 bases that are in frame from base 1. At the junction V is shortened by 3 bases and J by 0 bases, with 5 bases in between. One collaborating source in Seattle enrolled patients during active infection and followed them longitudinally through the course of disease. Each collaborating institution followed its own protocols to collect whole blood in K2EDTA tubes. For TCRbeta analysis, collaborators shipped samples as frozen whole blood, isolated PBMCs, or DNA extracted from either of those sample types. TCRbeta CDR3 regions were amplified from genomic DNA by means of the immunoSEQ Assay, a bias-controlled multiplex PCR. The paper's processing steps were these. Nucleated cell counts per sample were estimated from amplification of reference gene primers within the assay. To quantify the absolute abundance of each unique TCRbeta CDR3 rearrangement, sequence reads were collapsed and filtered. For each sample, productive Simpson clonality was calculated as the square root of Simpson's diversity index across productive rearrangements. Not all clones reach the TCRdb copy of this immuneACCESS table, which keeps in-frame sequences only. Checked studies attribute under half of the gap to unresolved V genes and leave the rest unexplained. V and J calls and clone size follow that table, whereas D and trimming were derived from the DNA. For this sample the table gives over 150,000 clones, of which roughly four fifths were detected only once. 6% to 8.5% of the sample goes to the ten largest clones.

The record originates from a study of blood T cell repertoires in COVID-19 (dated by TCRdb to 2018 to 2021). Background for the entire study: The collaborator samples originated in the United States, Italy and Spain and spanned the acute and convalescent phases of COVID-19. The material from the prospective study consisted of cDNA or gDNA derived from T cells, B-cell-depleted T cells, or PBMCs. The dataset comprised deeply sampled blood TCRbeta repertoires from subjects exposed to, actively infected with, or recovered from COVID-19. The repertoires were released in a freely available public database meant as a resource for research on the immune response to SARS-CoV-2. Samples came from the ongoing ImmuneRACE study (first 160 participants) plus 1,254 subjects from 6 global collaborators. Nearly every sample came with metadata listing a de-identified subject ID, COVID-19 status, age in years and sex. Where available, HLA class I and class II types were obtained from metadata supplied by the sample provider rather than from assay-based typing. On the study overall, not on this receptor specifically: The amount of clinical and demographic metadata varied by source and participant and was provided uncurated.

In this chain, TRBV7-2 is recombined with TRBJ1-4; no D gene call is confident. The TCR comes from a woman in her 70s with COVID-19, enrolled during active disease. Sequenced input: peripheral blood. CDR3 region: CASSLSATNEKLFF. The DNA is TGTGCCAGCAGCTTGTCTGCAACTAATGAAAAACTGTTTTTT.